A single sample is the source of the 4 T cell receptor beta chains below, sequenced in a study of CD8 T cells in Susac syndrome. cDNA came from 0.5 to 1 ug RNA primed by random hexamers. TCRdb re-derived calls from the immunoSEQ multiplex PCR reads in MiXCR, one entry per CDR3 protein. The data contain 140,000 or so distinct CDR3 sequences, almost 96% of them singletons. The sequenced sample consisted of CD4+ T cells from PBMCs. These receptors all come from a human donor with Susac syndrome.

The chain joins TRBV20-1 to TRBJ2-6; D tentatively reads TRBD1 or TRBD2 (6 bases each). CDR1 is DFQATT, CDR2 SNEGSKA, per germline (reference sequence). The V end lost 5 bases, the J end lost 2 bases, and 13 bases lay between the germline ends. CDR3 length equals 15 residues. CDR3 DNA: TGCAGTGCTCCGCCCGGGGGCCCTGGGGCCAACGTCCTGACTTTC. This gives the protein CSAPPGGPGANVLTF.

J is TRBJ2-3 and V is TRBV3-1; the D is unclear. Trimming left V 1 base short and J 0 bases short, with 8 bases between. Germline CDR1 and CDR2: LGHDT and YNNKEL (reference sequence). The CDR3 loop spans 15 amino acids. Here the CDR3 DNA reads TGTGCCAGCAGCCAAGCTGGAGTGAGCACAGATACGCAGTATTTT. Encoded protein: CASSQAGVSTDTQYF.

This clonotype was recorded once. The V and J genes are TRBV2 and TRBJ2-2; D call uncertain. V was shortened by 3 bases and J by 0 bases, with 8 bases between the two germline ends. The germline CDR1 and CDR2 sequences are SNHLY and FYNNEI. This CDR3 has 15 amino acids. CDR3 sequence reads: CASSEGRTNTGELFF. For the CDR3, the DNA is TGTGCCAGCAGTGAGGGTAGGACGAACACCGGGGAGCTGTTTTTT.

This rearrangement joins TRBV15 to TRBJ1-2, with TRBD1 as a possible D gene (5 bases). V lost 0 bases, J lost 8 bases, and 25 bases lay in between. There are 18 residues in the CDR3. From germline, CDR1 is LNHNV and CDR2 YYDKDF (reference sequence). The CDR3 DNA reads as TGTGCCACCAGCAGAGATCACAGGTCATCAGTAAACTACCTCGGCTACACCTTC. Translation gives CATSRDHRSSVNYLGYTF.